This T cell receptor (beta chain) was documented in a study of metastatic and nonmetastatic thyroid tumors. Study background: Malignant and benign thyroid patients had repertoires compared in peripheral blood and tumor or nodule tissue.

TCRdb ran MiXCR on the PCR reads. The table records around 38,000 clones, around 26% of them present only once. The ends were cut back, 4 bases at V and 5 bases at J, with 17 bases in the middle. CDR1 is SEHNR and CDR2 is FQNEAQ in the germline V gene (reference sequence). This CDR3 contains 15 residues. Among the patients, none had received any treatment before thyroid surgery. This clone was counted ten times or more. The receptor was derived from a female donor with papillary thyroid cancer or a benign thyroid nodule (not recorded which). Some clones in this sample may be carry-over from other donors' samples. The rearrangement joins TRBV7-9 to TRBJ1-1; D is undetermined. The sequencing sample was made of blood. This chain's CDR3 is CASSSPDRPGTEAFF. The CDR3 DNA reads TGTGCCAGCAGCTCGCCCGACCGACCGGGTACTGAAGCTTTCTTT.